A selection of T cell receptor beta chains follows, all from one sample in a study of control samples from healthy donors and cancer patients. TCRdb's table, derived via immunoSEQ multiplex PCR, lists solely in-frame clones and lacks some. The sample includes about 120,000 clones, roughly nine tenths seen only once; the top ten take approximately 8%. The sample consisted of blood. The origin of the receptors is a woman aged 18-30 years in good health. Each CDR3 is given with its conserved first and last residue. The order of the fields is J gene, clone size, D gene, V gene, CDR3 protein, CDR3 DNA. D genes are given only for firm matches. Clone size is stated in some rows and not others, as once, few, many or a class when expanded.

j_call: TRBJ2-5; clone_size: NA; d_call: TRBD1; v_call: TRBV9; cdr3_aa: CASSHQDRVATQYF; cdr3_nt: TGTGCCAGCAGCCATCAGGACAGGGTGGCGACCCAGTACTTC
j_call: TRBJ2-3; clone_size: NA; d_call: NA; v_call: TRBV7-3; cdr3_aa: CASSSEGGLGTDTQYF; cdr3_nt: TGTGCCAGCAGCTCCGAGGGGGGACTTGGCACAGATACGCAGTATTTT
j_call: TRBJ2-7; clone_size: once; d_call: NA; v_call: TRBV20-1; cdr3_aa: CSSLSEQYF; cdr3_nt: TGCAGTTCTCTCAGCGAGCAGTACTTC
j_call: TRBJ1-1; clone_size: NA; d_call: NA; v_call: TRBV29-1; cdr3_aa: CSVEVRWGKNTEAFF; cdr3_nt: TGCAGCGTTGAAGTCCGGTGGGGGAAAAACACTGAAGCTTTCTTT
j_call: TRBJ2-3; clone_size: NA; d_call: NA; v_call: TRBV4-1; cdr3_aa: CASSQAGVVTDTQYF; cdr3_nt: TGCGCCAGCAGCCAAGCCGGAGTGGTGACAGATACGCAGTATTTT
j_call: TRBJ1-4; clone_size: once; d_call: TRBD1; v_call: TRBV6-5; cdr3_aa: CASRTGVDEKLFF; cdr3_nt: TGTGCCAGCAGAACAGGGGTCGATGAAAAACTGTTTTTT
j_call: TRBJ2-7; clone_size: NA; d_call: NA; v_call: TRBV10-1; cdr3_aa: CASSESVGHEQYF; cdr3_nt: TGCGCCAGCAGTGAGTCAGTGGGGCACGAGCAGTACTTC
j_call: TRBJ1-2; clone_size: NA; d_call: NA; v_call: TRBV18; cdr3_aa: CASSPSPRGGLNYGYTF; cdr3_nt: TGTGCCAGCTCACCTTCCCCCCGAGGCGGCCTCAACTATGGCTACACCTTC
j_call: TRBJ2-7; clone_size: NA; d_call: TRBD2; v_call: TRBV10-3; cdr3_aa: CAISEGRELGNEQYF; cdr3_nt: TGTGCCATCAGTGAGGGGAGGGAATTAGGGAACGAGCAGTACTTC
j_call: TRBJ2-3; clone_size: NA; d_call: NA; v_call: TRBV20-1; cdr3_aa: CSASPDTQYF; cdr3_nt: TGCAGTGCCTCACCAGATACGCAGTATTTT